Listed below are T cell receptor beta chains from one sample, sequenced in a study of beta chain features in type 1 diabetes. Sequencing used immunoSEQ multiplex PCR; TCRdb keeps in-frame clones, though not all of them. The repertoire consists of hundreds of thousands of clones, with about a sixth occurring once and the leading ten covering 0.023%. The specimen was naive CD4+ T cells from blood. The receptors shown here come from a woman aged 18-35 years in good health. The conserved cysteine and the conserved F or W are not part of the CDR3 here. Fields, in order: J gene, V gene, CDR3 protein.

TRBJ2-1	TRBV13	ASSPRRVSYNEQF
TRBJ2-1	TRBV7-6	ASSSAHSGSSYNEQF
TRBJ1-2	TRBV27	ASSLWGGYGYT
TRBJ2-1	TRBV5-1	ASSRSGRSDNEQF
TRBJ1-1	TRBV7-3	ASSPTHRESEAF
TRBJ1-4	TRBV5-6	ASSLAGRGEKLF
TRBJ2-1	TRBV2	ASKGTETGEQF
TRBJ1-5	TRBV6-6	ASSYRNHQPQH
TRBJ2-7	TRBV2	ASRLSAGGPHEQY
TRBJ2-7	TRBV18	ASSTDGSYEQY
TRBJ2-1	TRBV7-2	ASSLVRGENDEQF
TRBJ2-4	TRBV7-2	ASSVRGSVNIQY
TRBJ2-3	TRBV25-1	ASIRLARTDTQY
TRBJ2-7	TRBV4-1	ASSQVALLTSSYEQY
TRBJ2-7	TRBV2	ASSAGTGAYEQY
TRBJ2-1	TRBV6-6	ASSYWDNYNEQF
TRBJ2-2	TRBV5-4	ASSLEAQGTGELF
TRBJ2-1	TRBV5-8	ASSLAGALVNEQF
TRBJ2-2	TRBV5-4	ASSTGTGVNTGELF
TRBJ2-5	TRBV29-1	SVALRLGETQY
TRBJ2-3	TRBV18	ASSPRILAQSTDTQY
TRBJ2-7	TRBV7-3	ASSPGWGNEQY
TRBJ2-5	TRBV27	ASSLPCGQSDQETQY
TRBJ1-2	TRBV13	ASSLGRVAGYT
TRBJ2-1	TRBV7-2	ASSSYNNYNEQF
TRBJ2-5	TRBV9	ASSGRAPETQY
TRBJ2-5	TRBV19	ASQRTSGFKETQY